This entry lists 3 T cell receptor beta chains sequenced from one sample in a study of T-cell memory formation after mild COVID-19. TCRdb fed the 5' RACE reads into MiXCR, producing one record per CDR3 protein. Here the sample spans around 390,000 distinct CDR3 sequences, about 15% being singletons. What was sequenced was PBMCs or a T cell subset sorted from them (not recorded which). The origin of the receptors is a man between 18 and 35 years old who had mild COVID-19 (a few samples of this study predate the infection). Cell type and time point are not known.

The chain is built from TRBV7-6 and TRBJ1-2, with D unclear. The length of the CDR3 is 14 residues. Germline loops: CDR1 SGHVS, CDR2 FNYEAQ. V lost 5 bases and J lost 6, with 16 bases in between. The CDR3 is CASSPDGRKNGYTF. DNA of the CDR3: TGTGCCAGCAGCCCCGACGGGAGAAAGAATGGCTACACCTTC.

There are a few counts of this clonotype. The chain joins TRBV18 to TRBJ2-1, with 9 bases aligning to TRBD2. Germline V gene lookup returns CDR1 KGHSH and CDR2 LQKENI. CDR3 length: 16 residues. Unmatched junction bases numbered 4, after V lost 3 bases and J lost 1 base. The CDR3 nucleotides read TGTGCCAGCTCACCCCCCAGCGGGGGGTCCTACAATGAGCAGTTCTTC. Translated, it gives CASSPPSGGSYNEQFF.

The chain carries TRBV5-1 and TRBJ2-4, with 10 positions matching TRBD2. This CDR3 contains 17 residues. The germline V gene has CDR1 SGHRS and CDR2 YFSETQ. V gave up 3 bases and J gave up 2 bases; unmatched junction bases: 8. The CDR3 sequence is CASSWWQLAGSKNIQYF. CDR3 coding DNA: TGCGCCAGCAGCTGGTGGCAACTAGCGGGGTCCAAAAACATTCAGTACTTC.